Each of the 18 T cell receptor beta chains below was sequenced from the same sample in a study of T-cell reconstitution after alpha-beta-depleted transplantation in children. Unique molecular identifiers were built into the TCRbeta library. From the PCR reads, TCRdb called clonotypes with MiXCR, one entry per CDR3 protein. The data show 200,000 to 250,000 distinct CDR3 sequences, about 11% seen once. The source was PBMCs from the stem cell graft donor, collected from the stem cell graft. Receptor source: a human donor who donated a stem cell graft to a child with acute lymphoblastic leukemia.

This clonotype showed up many times. The chain carries TRBV7-9 and TRBJ2-1, with 8 bases identical to TRBD2. The CDR3 covers 16 residues. Trimming at V came to 0 bases and at J to 6 bases, leaving 7 bases not matched to a gene. Germline lookup yields CDR1 SEHNR and CDR2 FQNEAQ (reference sequence). The CDR3 nucleotides are TGTGCCAGCAGCTTAGCCGGGCGGGGACTAGGCAATGAGCAGTTCTTC. This sequence encodes CASSLAGRGLGNEQFF.

The sample holds many counts of this clonotype. The chain links TRBV4-2 to TRBJ2-2; 10 nucleotides agree with TRBD2. V shed 0 bases and J 4 bases; nucleotides not matched to a gene: 8. Germline CDR1 is LGHNA and CDR2 is YNFKEQ. CDR3 length: 18 amino acids. CDR3 protein: CASSQELQRGGRTGELFF. The CDR3 DNA reads TGTGCCAGCAGCCAAGAGTTACAGCGGGGGGGACGCACCGGGGAGCTGTTTTTT.

There are many counts of this clonotype. The chain is built from TRBV29-1 and TRBJ2-3, with 9 nucleotides matching TRBD1. The CDR3 has 14 amino acids. Trimming cost V 7 bases and J 5 bases; bases outside gene matches: 10. The germline V gene encodes CDR1 SQVTM and CDR2 ANQGSEA. In nucleotides, the CDR3 is TGCAGCGACATGGGACAGGGAGGGGAAGATACGCAGTATTTT. Translation gives CSDMGQGGEDTQYF.

This clonotype was seen repeatedly, ten times or more. The CDR3 nucleotides read TGTGCCAGCAGCGACCACCCAAATGTGAATGAGCAGTTCTTC. This codes for CASSDHPNVNEQFF. V gene TRBV7-2 combines with J gene TRBJ2-1; no firm D call. CDR3 length: 14 residues. Germline assignment: CDR1 SGHTA and CDR2 FQGNSA. The V and J ends lost 5 bases and 7 bases respectively, with 15 bases between them. The variable domain in full, with the rest retrieved from reference TRBV7-2 and TRBJ2-1, is GAGVSQSPSNKVTEKGKDVELRCDPISGHTALYWYRQSLGQGLEFLIYFQGNSAPDKSGLPSDRFSAERTGGSVSTLTIQRTQQEDSAVYLCASSDHPNVNEQFFGPGTRLTVL.

Ten or more counts support this clonotype. The rearrangement uses TRBV6-5 and TRBJ2-7, with D maybe TRBD2 (7 bases). CDR3 length: 17 residues. Looked up from germline, CDR1 is MNHEY and CDR2 is SVGAGI. Between the trimmed V and J ends, which lost 0 bases and 4 bases, there was a span of 19 bases. The CDR3 DNA sequence: TGTGCCAGCAGTTACTCGAACAGGAGGGGGGGCGGGTACGAGCAGTACTTC. The encoded protein is CASSYSNRRGGGYEQYF.

This clonotype was found many times. The V call is TRBV7-9, the J call TRBJ2-7, with D possibly matching TRBD2 (5 bases). V was cut by 5 bases and J by 0 bases, with 11 bases left in between. The CDR3 is 14 residues long. Germline V CDR1 and CDR2: SEHNR, FQNEAQ (reference sequence). DNA of the CDR3: TGTGCCAGCAGCGCACCGGGAAGCTCCTACGAGCAGTACTTC. Its protein is CASSAPGSSYEQYF. The full variable domain, rest sourced from reference TRBV7-9 and TRBJ2-7, is DTGVSQNPRHKITKRGQNVTFRCDPISEHNRLYWYRQTLGQGPEFLTYFQNEAQLEKSRLLSDRFSAERPKGSFSTLEIQRTEQGDSAMYLCASSAPGSSYEQYFGPGTRLTVT.

This clonotype was counted only a few times. V usage is TRBV7-2 and J usage is TRBJ2-1, with 7 bases identical to TRBD2. This CDR3 is built from 15 residues. V trimming: 5 bases; J trimming: 5 bases; junction bases outside the gene matches: 9. CDR1 and CDR2 from the germline V gene are SGHTA and FQGNSA. The CDR3 DNA sequence: TGTGCCAGCAGCCCGAGGCGGGGGAATAACAATGAGCAGTTCTTC. It translates to CASSPRRGNNNEQFF. The whole variable domain, remainder taken from reference TRBV7-2 and TRBJ2-1, is GAGVSQSPSNKVTEKGKDVELRCDPISGHTALYWYRQSLGQGLEFLIYFQGNSAPDKSGLPSDRFSAERTGGSVSTLTIQRTQQEDSAVYLCASSPRRGNNNEQFFGPGTRLTVL.

There are many counts of this clonotype. This chain links TRBV11-2 with TRBJ2-2; 8 bases agree with TRBD2. Trimming at V came to 7 bases and at J to 4 bases, leaving 14 bases not matched to a gene. The V gene's germline CDR1 is SGHAT and CDR2 FQNNGV. This CDR3 comprises 17 residues. The CDR3 here is CASTLSFAGGATGELFF. The CDR3 DNA is TGTGCCAGCACCCTTAGTTTCGCGGGGGGAGCCACCGGGGAGCTGTTTTTT.

Many counts were recorded for this clonotype. V and J are TRBV29-1 and TRBJ2-7, with 11 bases aligning to TRBD1. CDR1 and CDR2 from the germline V gene are SQVTM and ANQGSEA. CDR3 length equals 15 residues. The trim removed 6 bases at V and 2 bases at J, leaving 9 bases unmatched. DNA for the CDR3: TGCAGCGTCTATACCGGGACAGGGGGTGCCTACGAGCAGTACTTC. Protein: CSVYTGTGGAYEQYF.

This clonotype showed up just a few times. This sequence joins TRBV4-3 and TRBJ2-2; D is possibly TRBD2 (5 bases). Deletions cut 2 bases from V and 7 bases from J, with 23 bases between. The CDR3 contains 18 residues. The germline V gene has CDR1 LGHNA and CDR2 YSLEER. CDR3 sequence: CASSQTFGRGSVDGELFF. The DNA for the CDR3 is TGCGCCAGCAGCCAAACCTTTGGTAGAGGGTCGGTGGACGGGGAGCTGTTTTTT.

This clonotype has a count of ten or more. The chain carries TRBV7-9 and TRBJ2-7; D unresolved. This CDR3 region has 16 residues. Trimming removed 5 bases at V and 0 bases at J, with 17 bases between. Germline CDR1 is SEHNR and CDR2 is FQNEAQ (reference sequence). In nucleotides, the CDR3 is TGTGCCAGCAGCCCCAGCAGTGGATTCTCCTCCTACGAGCAGTACTTC. Residues: CASSPSSGFSSYEQYF.

This clonotype was seen repeatedly, ten times or more. The chain has TRBV5-1 and TRBJ2-1; 7 positions agree with TRBD2. CDR1 is SGHRS, CDR2 YFSETQ, per germline. This CDR3 comprises 11 residues. V shed 4 bases and J 10 bases; nucleotides not matched to a gene: 2. The DNA for the CDR3 is TGCGCCAGCAGCCTGACTAGCGAGCAGTTCTTC. It specifies CASSLTSEQFF.

This clonotype was counted at least ten times. V and J are TRBV5-1 and TRBJ2-7; no firm D call. The CDR3 has 16 amino acids. The germline gives CDR1 SGHRS, CDR2 YFSETQ. V shed 4 bases and J shed 4 bases, with 21 bases lying between them. The CDR3 protein is CASSGSRMADQYEQYF. As DNA, the CDR3 is TGCGCCAGCAGCGGATCCCGGATGGCTGATCAATACGAGCAGTACTTC.

This clonotype came up many times. The V and J genes are TRBV5-1 and TRBJ1-5; D gene ambiguous. Germline V lookup: CDR1 SGHRS, CDR2 YFSETQ. Trimming pared 0 bases from V and 9 bases from J, leaving 10 bases between. The CDR3 contains 13 residues. Here the CDR3 reads CASSLDGLGPQHF. For the CDR3, the DNA is TGCGCCAGCAGCTTGGACGGGTTAGGGCCCCAGCATTTT.

The sample holds many counts of this clonotype. J is TRBJ2-7 and V is TRBV4-2; D not resolved. This CDR3 is built from 13 residues. V lost 0 bases, J lost 6 bases, and 9 bases lay in between. Germline V gives CDR1 LGHNA, CDR2 YNFKEQ. As DNA, the CDR3 is TGTGCCAGCAGCCAAGATCGCAGGTCCGAGCAGTACTTC. Protein: CASSQDRRSEQYF.

This clonotype was observed many times. An end of the junction differs from the germline gene, which may be a read error. V and J are TRBV3-1 and TRBJ2-1; TRBD1 might be the D (6 bases). Per the germline V gene, CDR1 is LGHDT and CDR2 is YNNKEL (reference sequence). This CDR3 contains 13 residues. The CDR3: CASSRRRGAEGVF. The DNA of the CDR3 is TGTGCCAGCAGCCGCAGAAGAGGCGCCGAGGGGGTCTTC.

This clonotype was seen at least ten times. V usage is TRBV28 and J usage is TRBJ1-6; D is unclear. CDR3 length: 15 amino acids. Trimming took 1 base from V and 8 from J, leaving 12 bases between them. CDR1 and CDR2 (germline): MDHEN, SYDVKM. For the CDR3, the DNA is TGTGCCAGCAGTTTATTTCAGGTTAAGGATTCACCCCTCCACTTT. Protein: CASSLFQVKDSPLHF.

There are many counts of this clonotype. The rearrangement links TRBV6-2 or TRBV6-3 to TRBJ2-1, with 13 positions matching TRBD2. The germline V gene has CDR1 MNHEY and CDR2 SVGEGT. The V gene end was trimmed by 7 bases and the J gene end by 2 bases; junction bases not matched to a gene: 14. The CDR3 covers 19 residues. Here the CDR3 DNA reads TGTGCCAGCATCTATGGCCGGACTAGCGGGAGTCCCACCTACAATGAGCAGTTCTTC. Amino acid sequence: CASIYGRTSGSPTYNEQFF.